Listed below are T cell receptor beta chains from one sample, sequenced in a study of T cells in Graves' hyperthyroidism and ophthalmopathy. From the multiplex PCR reads, TCRdb called clonotypes with MiXCR, one entry per CDR3 protein. The sample records 250,000 to 300,000 distinct CDR3 sequences, about an eighth being singletons. The sequencing input was blood. The receptors shown here come from a woman in her 30s with Graves' hyperthyroidism that later progressed to Graves' ophthalmopathy. CDR3s include the opening cysteine and the closing phenylalanine or tryptophan. Each record gives: V gene, D gene, clone size, J gene, CDR3 protein, CDR3 DNA. A D gene is named only where the DNA matches it firmly. Expanded clones are given a class, and other clones once, few, many or no size at all.

>TRBV9|TRBD1|-|TRBJ2-7
CASSTTGGENYEQYF
TGTGCCAGCAGCACGACAGGGGGCGAAAACTACGAGCAGTACTTC
>TRBV30|TRBD2|many|TRBJ2-3
CAWSLGAGAADTQYF
TGTGCCTGGAGCCTAGGGGCGGGAGCGGCAGATACGCAGTATTTT
>TRBV19|-|many|TRBJ2-3
CASSTTSWTRPDTQYF
TGTGCCAGTAGTACGACCTCATGGACCCGGCCGGATACGCAGTATTTT
>TRBV11-3|TRBD2|few|TRBJ2-7
CASSLGSGSSYEQYF
TGTGCCAGCAGCTTAGGAAGCGGGAGCTCCTACGAGCAGTACTTC
>TRBV15|-|few|TRBJ2-1
CATSRGGTLRNNEQFF
TGTGCCACCAGCAGGGGAGGGACACTTCGCAACAATGAGCAGTTCTTC
>TRBV7-9|TRBD2|many|TRBJ2-5
CASSTGLANQETQYF
TGTGCCAGCAGCACCGGACTAGCGAACCAAGAGACCCAGTACTTC
>TRBV20-1|TRBD2|few|TRBJ2-3
CSARGIAGYSTDTQYF
TGCAGTGCTAGAGGTATAGCGGGCTACTCCACAGATACGCAGTATTTT
>TRBV24-1|-|-|TRBJ1-4
CATSGAGDEKLFF
TGTGCCACCTCGGGAGCAGGGGATGAAAAACTGTTTTTT
>TRBV24-1|TRBD2|few|TRBJ2-3
CATSDLTSGMSDTQYF
TGTGCCACCAGTGATTTGACTAGCGGGATGTCAGATACGCAGTATTTT
>TRBV3-1|-|-|TRBJ2-2
CASSQEKGLRHTGELFF
TGTGCCAGCAGCCAAGAAAAGGGACTTAGGCACACCGGGGAGCTGTTTTTT
>TRBV4-3|-|few|TRBJ1-1
CASSLLRWRTEAFF
TGCGCCAGCAGCTTACTTAGATGGCGAACTGAAGCTTTCTTT
>TRBV27|TRBD1|few|TRBJ2-2
CASSLRTGPGELFF
TGTGCCAGCAGTCTTCGGACAGGACCCGGGGAGCTGTTTTTT
>TRBV6-1|TRBD1|-|TRBJ2-6
CASSVPGRGSGANVLTF
TGTGCCAGCAGTGTCCCCGGCAGGGGGTCTGGGGCCAACGTCCTGACTTTC
>TRBV9|-|-|TRBJ2-1
CASSVVGGGVTDEQFF
TGTGCCAGCAGCGTAGTCGGCGGAGGGGTTACGGATGAGCAGTTCTTC
>TRBV18|TRBD1|few|TRBJ1-1
CASSLGQGLNTEAFF
TGTGCCAGCTCACTAGGACAGGGCCTGAACACTGAAGCTTTCTTT
>TRBV28|TRBD2|-|TRBJ2-1
CASSLTGRRYNEQFF
TGTGCCAGCAGTTTAACCGGGAGGAGATACAATGAGCAGTTCTTC
>TRBV4-3|-|many|TRBJ1-5
CASSQDWEAQPQHF
TGCGCCAGCAGCCAAGATTGGGAGGCGCAGCCCCAGCATTTT
>TRBV19|-|-|TRBJ2-7
CASFVRYEQYF
TGTGCCAGTTTTGTGAGATACGAGCAGTACTTC
>TRBV6-1|-|many|TRBJ1-6
CASSPSFGSPLHF
TGTGCCAGCAGTCCCTCTTTCGGTTCACCCCTCCACTTT
>TRBV27|-|many|TRBJ1-6
CASSLPGLGSPLHF
TGTGCCAGCAGTTTACCAGGGTTAGGATCACCCCTCCACTTT
>TRBV28|-|many|TRBJ2-2
CASSLSPRELANTGELFF
TGTGCCAGCAGTTTGTCCCCCCGGGAGTTAGCGAACACCGGGGAGCTGTTTTTT
>TRBV4-1|-|many|TRBJ2-3
CASSQEPDPRSTQYF
TGCGCCAGCAGCCAAGAGCCCGACCCCCGAAGTACGCAGTATTTT